A single TCR beta chain is shown here with its context. The sample contains more than one DNA sequence encoding this CDR3. The record originates from a study of blood T cell repertoires in COVID-19. Overall study context: Donors in the United States, Italy and Spain gave samples during acute or convalescent COVID-19. From T cells, B-cell-depleted T cells, or PBMCs came the material, which was cDNA or gDNA.

Germline V CDR1 and CDR2: MNHEY, SVGEGT. The CDR3 is 14 residues long. V lost 3 bases to trimming and J lost 2 bases, with 10 bases between them. In the original workflow: How many nucleated cells were present was estimated from reference gene primer amplification. The assay was immunoSEQ multiplex PCR, and TCRdb's table has in-frame clones only and misses some. The V and J calls and clone size come from that table; D and trimming were worked out from the DNA. The table shows around 300,000 clones, with roughly 88% occurring only once. Source material: peripheral blood. The sequence was collected from a woman aged 70-85 years with acute or convalescent COVID-19. The J gene is TRBJ1-1, the V gene TRBV6-2 or TRBV6-3; D is possibly TRBD1 (6 bases). CDR3 DNA sequence: TGTGCCAGCAGTTATTCCAGGGGAAACACTGAAGCTTTCTTT. It yields the protein CASSYSRGNTEAFF.